This T cell receptor beta chain was identified during a study of shared clonotypes between healthy human individuals. The overall study: Three CD4 naive, three CD4 memory, two CD8 naive and one CD8 memory plate were used per donor.

Naivety among CD8 cells was defined by CD45RO negativity and positive CCR7 selection, thereby excluding terminally differentiated effector memory CD45RA+ cells. Some clones are missing from TCRdb's copy, which holds only in-frame ones; the method was immunoSEQ multiplex PCR. The sample has millions of clones, under 95% seen once. The V gene's germline CDR1 is LNHNV and CDR2 YYDKDF (reference sequence). V lost 8 bases and J lost 2, with 10 bases in between. The CDR3 totals 13 residues. This sequence joins TRBV15 and TRBJ1-5; weak D call: TRBD1 (5 bases). This clonotype originated in a man between 18 and 35 years old in good health. Some clones in this sample may be carry-over from other donors' samples. Sequenced input: naive CD8+ T cells from PBMCs. This CDR3 is CATAGGGNQPQHF. Here the CDR3 DNA reads TGTGCCACCGCGGGAGGGGGCAATCAGCCCCAGCATTTT. The full variable domain, in which reference TRBV15 and TRBJ1-5 provide the parts outside the CDR3, is DAMVIQNPRYQVTQFGKPVTLSCSQTLNHNVMYWYQQKSSQAPKLLFHYYDKDFNNEADTPDNFQSRRPNTSFCFLDIRSPGLGDTAMYLCATAGGGNQPQHFGDGTRLSIL.